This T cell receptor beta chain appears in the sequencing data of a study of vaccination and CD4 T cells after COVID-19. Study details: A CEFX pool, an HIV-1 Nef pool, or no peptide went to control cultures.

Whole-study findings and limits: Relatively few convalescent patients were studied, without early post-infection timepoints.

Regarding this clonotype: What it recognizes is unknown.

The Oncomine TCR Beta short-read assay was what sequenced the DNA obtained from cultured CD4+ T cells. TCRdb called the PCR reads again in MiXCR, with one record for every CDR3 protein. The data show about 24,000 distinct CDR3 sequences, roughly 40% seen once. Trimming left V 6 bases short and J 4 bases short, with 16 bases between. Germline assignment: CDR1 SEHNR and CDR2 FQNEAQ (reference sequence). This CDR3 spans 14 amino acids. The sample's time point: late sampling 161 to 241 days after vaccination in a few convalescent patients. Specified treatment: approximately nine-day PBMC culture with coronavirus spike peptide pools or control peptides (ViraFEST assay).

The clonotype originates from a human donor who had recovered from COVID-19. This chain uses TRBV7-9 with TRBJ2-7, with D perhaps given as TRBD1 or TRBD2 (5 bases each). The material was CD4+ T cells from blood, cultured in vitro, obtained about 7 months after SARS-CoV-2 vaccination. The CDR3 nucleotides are TGTGCCAGCAGTTCCTCCGGGACCGAGTACGAGCAGTACTTC. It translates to CASSSSGTEYEQYF.